The 20 T cell receptor beta chains in this list originate from one sample, sequenced in a study of OX40 agonist ivuxolimab in advanced cancers. Only in-frame clones appear in the TCRdb table, and some are missing; sequencing was by immunoSEQ multiplex PCR. The data show under 140,000 clones, around 90% seen once. Sequenced material: CD4+ or CD8+ T cells sorted from blood, taken in a trial of the OX40 agonist ivuxolimab. The receptors shown here come from an adult with an advanced solid tumor such as melanoma, head and neck, liver or kidney cancer.

The sample holds a few counts of this clone. The chain employs TRBV6-5 and TRBJ2-7; D is possibly TRBD1 (6 bases). Germline V gene sequence: CDR1 MNHEY, CDR2 SVGAGI. The CDR3 runs to 15 residues. The V and J ends lost 1 base and 7 bases respectively, with 17 bases between them. CDR3 nucleotides: TGTGCCAGCAGTTACTTTAGGGACATCCCGGGGGAGCAGTACTTC. Its translation: CASSYFRDIPGEQYF.

This chain links TRBV10-3 with TRBJ1-2; 10 nucleotides match TRBD1. J was trimmed by 4 bases and V by 10 bases; bases with no gene match: 12. Germline lookup yields CDR1 ENHRY and CDR2 SYGVKD. CDR3 size: 15 residues. CDR3 in amino acids: CATRQGAVGLYGYTF. The DNA for the CDR3 is TGTGCCACCCGACAGGGGGCGGTCGGTCTCTATGGCTACACCTTC.

The gene calls are TRBV10-3 and TRBJ1-1; TRBD1 agrees at 9 bases. V shed 6 bases, J shed 4 bases, and the junction held 9 bases outside the gene matches. The CDR3 is 15 residues long. Germline lookup yields CDR1 ENHRY and CDR2 SYGVKD. The CDR3 bases are TGTGCCATCAGCGGGACAGGGTCTAGATTCACTGAAGCTTTCTTT. It codes for CAISGTGSRFTEAFF.

Points on this clone: One end of the junction fails to match germline, which may point to a read error. This chain connects TRBV5-6 to TRBJ2-7; 7 bases are shared with TRBD1. CDR3 size: 16 residues. The germline V gene has CDR1 SGHDT and CDR2 YYEEEE. In DNA form, the CDR3 reads TGTGCCAGCAGCCTGCGCTGGAGAACAGGGGCTGGGGAGCAGTGCTTC. Protein: CASSLRWRTGAGEQCF.

The V call is TRBV4-3, the J call TRBJ2-3, with D possibly matching TRBD2 (5 bases). V lost 0 bases, J lost 0 bases, and 7 bases lay in between. The CDR3 loop spans 15 amino acids. Germline CDR1 and CDR2: LGHNA and YSLEER. Here the CDR3 reads CASSQDRTSTDTQYF. The CDR3 coding sequence is TGCGCCAGCAGCCAAGATCGGACTAGCACAGATACGCAGTATTTT.

This chain joins TRBV4-2 and TRBJ1-4; D not certain. The CDR3 runs to 16 residues. Germline CDR1 LGHNA, CDR2 YNFKEQ. Trimming stripped 0 bases from V and 0 bases from J, with 8 bases between. As DNA, the CDR3 is TGTGCCAGCAGCCAAGACAGACGGGCAACTAATGAAAAACTGTTTTTT. It specifies CASSQDRRATNEKLFF.

The CDR3 reads CASSQGRVQGGYGYTF. CDR3 coding DNA: TGTGCCAGCAGCCAAGGCCGGGTTCAGGGTGGCTATGGCTACACCTTC. The V and J genes are TRBV5-6 and TRBJ1-2; a weak D match, TRBD1 (5 bases). V lost 4 bases and J 4 bases, leaving 20 bases between the germline ends. Germline V lookup: CDR1 SGHDT, CDR2 YYEEEE. CDR3 length: 16 residues.

CDR3 protein: CSVEPTGANTGELFF. The CDR3 nucleotides read TGCAGCGTTGAACCCACAGGGGCCAACACCGGGGAGCTGTTTTTT. The chain has TRBV29-1 and TRBJ2-2; 7 bases match TRBD1. This CDR3 spans 15 amino acids. In germline, CDR1 is SQVTM, CDR2 ANQGSEA. The V segment lost 2 bases and the J segment 2 bases; nucleotides outside the gene matches: 5.

This clone was seen more than once but under ten times. The chain couples TRBV4-1 to TRBJ2-2; TRBD1 is a possible D gene (5 bases). Deletions cut 5 bases from V and 5 bases from J, with 15 bases between. The CDR3 contains 15 residues. Germline CDR1 reads MGHRA; CDR2 reads YSYEKL. CDR3 loop: CASSAGSGLTGELFF. The CDR3 nucleotides are TGCGCCAGCAGCGCAGGGTCGGGCCTGACCGGGGAGCTGTTTTTT.

This sequence joins TRBV5-8 and TRBJ2-1; no firm D call. The germline V and J ends were trimmed by 2 bases and 7 bases, with 10 bases remaining between them. Germline lookup yields CDR1 SGHTS and CDR2 YDEGEE. The CDR3 has 13 amino acids. CDR3 protein: CASSFYVKNEQFF. In DNA form, the CDR3 reads TGTGCCAGCAGCTTTTACGTTAAAAATGAGCAGTTCTTC.

This chain uses TRBV30 with TRBJ1-2; D gene uncertain. The CDR3 length is 15 residues. Trimming shortened V by 0 bases and J by 4 bases, and 15 bases separated the two germline ends. In germline, CDR1 is GTSNPN, CDR2 SVGIG (reference sequence). For the CDR3, the DNA is TGTGCCTGGAGTGTACTCCGGACTGAACCCTATGGCTACACCTTC. The encoded protein is CAWSVLRTEPYGYTF. The complete variable domain, with remaining parts taken from reference TRBV30 and TRBJ1-2, reads SQTIHQWPATLVQPVGSPLSLECTVEGTSNPNLYWYRQAAGRGLQLLFYSVGIGQISSEVPQNLSASRPQDRQFILSSKKLLLSDSGFYLCAWSVLRTEPYGYTFGSGTRLTVV.

V usage is TRBV6-5 and J usage is TRBJ2-7; no reliable D call. CDR3 length: 10 amino acids. Trimming took 8 bases from V and 3 from J, leaving 5 bases between them. Looked up from germline, CDR1 is MNHEY and CDR2 is SVGAGI. In nucleotides, the CDR3 is TGTGCCAGCGGAAGCTACGAGCAGTACTTC. Residues: CASGSYEQYF.

The chain is built from TRBV30 and TRBJ1-3; D might be TRBD1 (6 bases). The CDR3 loop spans 13 amino acids. V was trimmed by 4 bases and J by 6 bases, leaving 13 bases between them. Germline V CDR1 and CDR2: GTSNPN, SVGIG (reference sequence). The CDR3 DNA is TGTGCCTGGATCCCGCAGGGGTCAAACACCATATATTTT. Its translation is CAWIPQGSNTIYF.

The chain links TRBV6-6 to TRBJ2-7; 7 nucleotides line up with TRBD2. This CDR3 is 13 amino acids long. With V trimmed by 7 bases and J by 3 bases, 6 bases remained unmatched. Germline-derived CDR1 and CDR2 are MNHNY and SVGAGI (reference sequence). The CDR3 sequence: CASKAPSGYEQYF. As DNA, the CDR3 is TGTGCCAGCAAAGCCCCTAGCGGCTACGAGCAGTACTTC.

CDR3 residues: CASSPGTIGTGELFF. In DNA form, the CDR3 reads TGTGCCAGCAGCCCCGGGACAATTGGGACCGGGGAGCTGTTTTTT. V gene TRBV6-6 combines with J gene TRBJ2-2, with a tentative D call TRBD1 (6 bases). The germline V gene encodes CDR1 MNHNY and CDR2 SVGAGI (reference sequence). Trimming pared 6 bases from V and 5 bases from J, leaving 16 bases between. This CDR3 spans 15 amino acids.

The chain couples TRBV5-4 to TRBJ1-1; D remains ambiguous. Per the germline V gene, CDR1 is SGHNT and CDR2 is YYREEE (reference sequence). The CDR3 contains 14 residues. Trimming took off 0 bases at V and 8 bases at J, with 14 bases between the two ends. The CDR3 sequence: CASSLDLGPTEAFF. CDR3 nucleotide sequence: TGTGCCAGCAGCTTGGATCTTGGGCCTACCGAAGCTTTCTTT.

As to this clone: This same CDR3 is encoded by further DNA sequences in the sample. V usage is TRBV5-4 and J usage is TRBJ2-2; D is perhaps TRBD1 (5 bases). Trimming stripped 0 bases from V and 1 base from J, with 7 bases between. CDR1 and CDR2 (germline): SGHNT, YYREEE (reference sequence). The CDR3 spans 15 residues. The CDR3 DNA sequence: TGTGCCAGCAGCTTGGGCCAGGGGAACACCGGGGAGCTGTTTTTT. Amino acids: CASSLGQGNTGELFF.

The chain recombines TRBV7-8 with TRBJ2-7; D possibly corresponds to TRBD1 (7 bases). Per germline, CDR1 SGHVS and CDR2 FQNEAQ. The CDR3 spans 19 residues. Trimming cost V 5 bases and J 7 bases, with 33 bases left between them. This CDR3 reads CASSGGTVGGRVEAWEQYF. Written as DNA, the CDR3 is TGTGCCAGCAGCGGGGGGACAGTGGGTGGGAGAGTAGAGGCGTGGGAGCAGTACTTC.

This chain links TRBV6-5 with TRBJ1-1, with a tentative D call TRBD1 (5 bases). Trimming removed 7 bases from V and 6 bases from J, with 9 bases in between. Germline lookup yields CDR1 MNHEY and CDR2 SVGAGI. The CDR3 has 11 amino acids. The CDR3 reads CASTQGSEAFF. The CDR3 DNA reads as TGTGCCAGCACGCAGGGTTCTGAAGCTTTCTTT.

V and J are TRBV30 and TRBJ2-1, with D tentatively TRBD2 (5 bases). Germline V lookup: CDR1 GTSNPN, CDR2 SVGIG (reference sequence). The CDR3 is 15 residues long. V lost 4 bases, J lost 0 bases, and 13 bases lay in between. The chain's CDR3 is CAWIGDYSSYNEQFF. CDR3 in DNA: TGTGCCTGGATCGGTGACTACAGCTCCTACAATGAGCAGTTCTTC.